Presented here are 25 T cell receptor beta chains from one specimen sequenced in a study of glioma-infiltrating T cells (dated by TCRdb to about 2016). The instrument was an Illumina MiSeq. TCR alpha and beta CDR3 regions were amplified with the iRepertoire nested amplicon-rescue multiplex PCR (arm-PCR) platform from RNA. TCRdb's own reprocessing of the public reads used fastp at Q25 and MiXCR and kept productive beta chains. Each CDR3 protein appears once, grouped with its most common genes and DNA. The sample table holds some 150,000 distinct CDR3 sequences, of which more than 35% were seen once. The top ten clones comprise about 18% of the sample. The sequenced sample consisted of glioma tissue, nonneoplastic brain tissue, or PBMCs (not recorded which). Receptors were obtained from a human donor with low-grade glioma or glioblastoma, undergoing nonglioma brain surgery, or in good health (not recorded which).

This chain joins TRBV7-9 and TRBJ2-2; 13 nucleotides line up with TRBD2. V lost 0 bases and J lost 4; bases outside the gene matches: 5. The germline CDR1 and CDR2 sequences are SEHNR and FQNEAQ (reference sequence). The CDR3 spans 18 residues. The CDR3 bases are TGTGCCAGCAGCTTAGCAGCGACTAGCGGGAGGTCCACCGGGGAGCTGTTTTTT. Translation: CASSLAATSGRSTGELFF.

J is TRBJ2-7 and V is TRBV6-2 or TRBV6-3; D gene unclear. In germline, CDR1 is MNHEY, CDR2 SVGEGT. Trimming cost V 6 bases and J 3 bases, with 9 bases left between them. The CDR3 has 12 residues. The CDR3 protein is CASSQTYYEQYF. CDR3 nucleotides: TGTGCCAGCAGCCAGACATACTACGAGCAGTACTTC.

The chain joins TRBV19 to TRBJ2-3; D uncertain. The CDR3 loop spans 15 amino acids. CDR1 LNHDA and CDR2 SQIVND come from the germline V gene (reference sequence). Trimming shortened V by 9 bases and J by 6 bases, and 22 bases separated the two germline ends. The CDR3 DNA reads as TGTGCCAGCGCGGAAGGGCGGACGTGGGCTGATACGCAGTATTTT. This gives the protein CASAEGRTWADTQYF.

Regarding this clonotype: Its ends do not fully match the called genes, so a read error is possible. V usage is TRBV6-2 or TRBV6-3 and J usage is TRBJ2-1; TRBD1 matches at 8 bases. The germline gives CDR1 MNHEY, CDR2 SVGEGT. The CDR3 is 13 amino acids. CDR3 sequence reads: CAGRLTGVNEQFF. The DNA of the CDR3 is TGTGCCGGCAGGCTGACAGGGGTCAATGAGCAGTTCTTC.

This clonotype was counted only a few times. The CDR3 loop reads CASSLFQGSGELFF. The CDR3 bases are TGTGCCAGCAGCTTATTCCAGGGGTCCGGGGAGCTGTTTTTT. The J gene is TRBJ2-2, the V gene TRBV7-8; tentatively, D is TRBD1 (6 bases). Deletions cut 2 bases from V and 6 bases from J, with 10 bases between. The germline V gene has CDR1 SGHVS and CDR2 FQNEAQ. The CDR3 runs 14 residues.

This clonotype turned up a few times. The J gene is TRBJ2-1, the V gene TRBV4-1; D remains ambiguous. The V gene lost 0 bases and the J gene lost 4 bases, with 13 bases spanning the gap. Germline V gene sequence: CDR1 MGHRA, CDR2 YSYEKL. There are 16 residues in the CDR3. CDR3 loop: CASSQDVPRGYNEQFF. The CDR3 nucleotides are TGCGCCAGCAGCCAAGACGTCCCTCGTGGTTACAATGAGCAGTTCTTC.

In its sample, this clonotype was seen many times. The chain recombines TRBV20-1 with TRBJ1-1; D unresolved. Germline V gives CDR1 DFQATT, CDR2 SNEGSKA (reference sequence). Trimming removed 7 bases at V and 1 base at J, with 4 bases between. The CDR3 is made up of 10 amino acids. CDR3 nucleotide sequence: TGCAGTGAGCAGAACACTGAAGCTTTCTTT. As protein: CSEQNTEAFF.

A note on this clonotype: This may be a read error, as it is one base from a much larger clone. This chain connects TRBV4-2 to TRBJ2-1; D call uncertain. Germline V gene data show CDR1 as LGHNA and CDR2 as YNFKEQ. The CDR3 is 14 residues long. The DNA of the CDR3 is TGTGCCAGCAGCCCCTCGAGCTCCTACAATGAGAAGTTCTTC. This sequence encodes CASSPSSSYNEKFF.

This clonotype came up a few times. The chain combines TRBV20-1 with TRBJ1-5; 7 bases fit TRBD1. The CDR3 spans 14 residues. The germline CDR1 and CDR2 sequences are DFQATT and SNEGSKA (reference sequence). The V segment lost 4 bases and the J segment 0 bases; nucleotides outside the gene matches: 3. CDR3 sequence reads: CSATGTDSNQPQHF. CDR3 in DNA: TGCAGTGCTACGGGGACAGATAGCAATCAGCCCCAGCATTTT.

This clonotype was found a few times. The J gene is TRBJ2-5, the V gene TRBV28; D is perhaps TRBD1 (5 bases). The CDR3 consists of 14 residues. Germline CDR1 and CDR2: MDHEN and SYDVKM. Trimming took 1 base from V and 4 from J, leaving 10 bases between them. The CDR3 is CASSLSRGIETQYF. For the CDR3, the DNA is TGTGCCAGCAGTTTATCAAGGGGAATAGAGACCCAGTACTTC. Based on the CDR3 plus reference TRBV28 and TRBJ2-5, the full variable domain is DVKVTQSSRYLVKRTGEKVFLECVQDMDHENMFWYRQDPGLGLRLIYFSYDVKMKEKGDIPEGYSVSREKKERFSLILESASTNQTSMYLCASSLSRGIETQYFGPGTRLLVL.

Worth noting for this clonotype: A much more abundant neighbour one base away suggests this may be a read error. The chain employs TRBV20-1 and TRBJ2-1; TRBD2 matches at 8 bases. This CDR3 comprises 14 residues. CDR1 is DFQATT and CDR2 is SNEGSKA in the germline V gene (reference sequence). The DNA for the CDR3 is TGCAGTGCTAGAGCAACTAGCGGATACAATGAGAAGTTCTTC. Translation: CSARATSGYNEKFF.

Only a few counts were recorded for this clonotype. The chain combines TRBV7-2 with TRBJ2-3; unclear D gene. The ends were cut back, 4 bases at V and 7 bases at J, with 12 bases in the middle. This CDR3 comprises 13 residues. Per germline, CDR1 SGHTA and CDR2 FQGNSA. The CDR3 reads CASSSPPLNTQYF. CDR3 DNA sequence: TGTGCCAGCAGCTCACCTCCCCTAAATACGCAGTATTTT.

Here the CDR3 DNA reads TGCAGTGCTAGAGATAGCGAGTGGAGGGGGCTACGAGAGACCCAGTACTTC. It is translated as CSARDSEWRGLRETQYF. The V and J genes are TRBV20-1 and TRBJ2-5; weak D call: TRBD1 (7 bases). This CDR3 has 17 amino acids. V lost 0 bases and J lost 4, with 21 bases in between. The germline V gene encodes CDR1 DFQATT and CDR2 SNEGSKA (reference sequence).

J is TRBJ1-6 and V is TRBV7-6; D is uncertain. Germline-derived CDR1 and CDR2 are SGHVS and FNYEAQ. With 3 bases removed from V and 8 bases from J, the gap between germline ends came to 11 bases. The CDR3 is 14 amino acids. CDR3 in DNA: TGTGCCAGCAGCTTTGGGGTCGGGGATTCACCCCTCCACTTT. It translates to CASSFGVGDSPLHF.

The genes are TRBV6-1 and TRBJ2-7; 7 bases fit TRBD2. Looked up from germline, CDR1 is MNHNS and CDR2 is SASEGT. V was clipped by 8 bases and J by 3 bases; unmatched bases: 7. The CDR3 sequence is 13 residues long. The CDR3 spells CASSNGLGYEQYF. As DNA, the CDR3 is TGTGCCAGCTCTAACGGACTAGGCTACGAGCAGTACTTC.

The V gene is TRBV3-1, the J gene TRBJ2-7, with D perhaps TRBD1 (6 bases). The V end was cut by 8 bases, the J end by 1 base, with 18 bases between. This CDR3 comprises 15 residues. The germline V gene has CDR1 LGHDT and CDR2 YNNKEL (reference sequence). CDR3 nucleotides: TGTGCCAGCTCACCCGACAGGATATCTTCCTACGAGCAGTACTTC. This codes for CASSPDRISSYEQYF.

This clonotype has just a few counts. This chain connects TRBV7-2 to TRBJ2-3; the D is unclear. V lost 5 bases and J lost 6, with 12 bases in between. This CDR3 has 13 amino acids. Germline V gene lookup returns CDR1 SGHTA and CDR2 FQGNSA. CDR3 bases: TGTGCCAGCAGCCCATCCTGGAGCGATACGCAGTATTTT. This codes for CASSPSWSDTQYF.

This clonotype was seen more than once but under ten times. The CDR3 coding sequence is TGCAGTGCTAGAGCGCCACTAGCGGGACAGATAAGGGAGCAGTACTTC. This encodes CSARAPLAGQIREQYF. The chain employs TRBV20-1 and TRBJ2-7, with TRBD2 matching over 10 bases. The V and J ends lost 1 base and 7 bases, in that order; junction bases with no gene match: 13. The CDR3 consists of 16 residues. Germline lookup yields CDR1 DFQATT and CDR2 SNEGSKA (reference sequence).

The chain recombines TRBV27 with TRBJ2-3; 8 positions agree with TRBD2. The germline gives CDR1 MNHEY, CDR2 SMNVEV (reference sequence). With V trimmed by 0 bases and J by 1 base, 0 bases remained unmatched. CDR3 length equals 15 residues. The chain's CDR3 is CASSLSREGTDTQYF. CDR3 DNA: TGTGCCAGCAGTTTATCGCGGGAGGGCACAGATACGCAGTATTTT.

About this clonotype: A much larger clone differs from this one at a single base, so this may be a read error. J is TRBJ2-1 and V is TRBV6-6, with D tentatively TRBD2 (5 bases). The CDR3 spans 15 residues. The V gene's germline CDR1 is MNHNY and CDR2 SVGAGI (reference sequence). The CDR3 bases are TGTGCCAGCAGCCGTGTACAGCGGAGCTACAATGAGCAGTCCTTC. It is translated as CASSRVQRSYNEQSF.

The rearrangement uses TRBV15 and TRBJ2-1, with D tentatively TRBD1 or TRBD2 (5 bases each). Trimming left V 1 base short and J 1 base short, with 8 bases between. Germline lookup yields CDR1 LNHNV and CDR2 YYDKDF (reference sequence). The CDR3 loop spans 15 amino acids. The CDR3 DNA follows: TGTGCCACCAGCAGAGCCGGGGCTTCCTACAATGAGCAGTTCTTC. As protein: CATSRAGASYNEQFF.

Ten or more counts support this clonotype. V and J are TRBV6-1 and TRBJ2-3; unclear D gene. The CDR3 spans 12 residues. Germline CDR1 reads MNHNS; CDR2 reads SASEGT. Trimming took off 6 bases at V and 1 base at J, with 5 bases between the two ends. CDR3 nucleotide sequence: TGTGCCAGCAGCCCCGGCACAGATACGCAGTATTTT. Protein product: CASSPGTDTQYF.

This clonotype was seen a few times. V and J are TRBV12-3 or TRBV12-4 and TRBJ2-7, with no clear D. The CDR3 runs to 11 residues. Trimming stripped 6 bases from V and 10 bases from J, with 13 bases between. CDR3 amino acids: CASSLDDPQYF. The CDR3 DNA reads as TGTGCCAGCAGCCTTGATGACCCTCAGTACTTC.

The table lists this clonotype with a few counts. One end of the junction does not line up with germline, which may come from a read error. This sequence joins TRBV20-1 and TRBJ2-1; D is unresolved. The CDR3 has 11 residues. Germline CDR1 and CDR2: DFQATT and SNEGSKA (reference sequence). The CDR3 sequence is CSAALYDEQFF. The CDR3 DNA follows: TGCAGTGCGGCCCTCTACGATGAGCAGTTCTTC.

The chain has TRBV28 and TRBJ1-4; D not resolved. V dropped 6 bases and J dropped 6 bases, with 14 bases sitting between them. Germline V gene data show CDR1 as MDHEN and CDR2 as SYDVKM. This CDR3 spans 14 amino acids. CDR3 residues: CASRVWGSDEKLFF. The CDR3 bases are TGTGCCAGCAGGGTTTGGGGATCGGATGAAAAACTGTTTTTT.